The TCR beta chain under discussion was sequenced for a study of beta chain features in type 1 diabetes. About the research overall: No patient-donor differences in age, gender, total cells or subset yield.

Comment on this clone: Antigen unknown.

Expressed TCRB transcripts were sequenced after all isolated RNA was converted to cDNA. Clones were read by immunoSEQ multiplex PCR, and TCRdb kept only the in-frame ones, dropping some. The sample contains roughly 450,000 clones, roughly 14% of which appear only once. Findings and limits, study-wide: HLA influence on TCRB rearrangement stayed unresolved here. Moderately but significantly shorter TCRB CDR3s were found in Type 1 diabetes patients in all four CD4+ subsets.

CDR3 size: 16 residues. The germline V gene has CDR1 ENHRY and CDR2 SYGVKD. V gave up 6 bases and J gave up 3 bases, with 17 bases separating them. Every single donor gave one heparinised blood draw, and these averaged roughly 100 mL. The sequenced sample consisted of naive CD4+ T cells from blood. The chain links TRBV10-3 to TRBJ2-2, with D maybe TRBD2 (5 bases). This sequence was found in a young man in good health. This chain's CDR3 is CAIRLGSSRYTGELFF. The DNA of the CDR3 is TGTGCCATCAGGCTCGGGTCTAGCCGGTACACCGGGGAGCTGTTTTTT.